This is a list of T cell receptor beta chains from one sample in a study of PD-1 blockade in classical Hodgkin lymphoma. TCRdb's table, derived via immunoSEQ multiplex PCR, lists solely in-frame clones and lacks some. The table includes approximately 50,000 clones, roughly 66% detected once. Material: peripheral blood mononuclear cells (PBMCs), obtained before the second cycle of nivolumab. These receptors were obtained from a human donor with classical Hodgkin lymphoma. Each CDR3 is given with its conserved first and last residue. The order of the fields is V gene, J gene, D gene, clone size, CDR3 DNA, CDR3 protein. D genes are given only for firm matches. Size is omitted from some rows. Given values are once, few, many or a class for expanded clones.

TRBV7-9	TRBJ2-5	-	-	TGTGCCAGCAGCCGACAGATCCAAGAGACCCAGTACTTC	CASSRQIQETQYF
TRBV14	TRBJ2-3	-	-	TGTGCCAGCAGCCACGCGAATACGCAGTATTTT	CASSHANTQYF
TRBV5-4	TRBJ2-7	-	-	TGTGCCAGCAGCTTGGGGGGGATGCGTCGGGACGAGCAGTACTTC	CASSLGGMRRDEQYF
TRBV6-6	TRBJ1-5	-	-	TGTGCCAGCAGTTACTCCCTAGCGCCCCAGCATTTT	CASSYSLAPQHF
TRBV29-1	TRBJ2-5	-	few	TGCAGCGTTGTGAGGCAGGGGGAGACCCAGTACTTC	CSVVRQGETQYF
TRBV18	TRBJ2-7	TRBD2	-	TGTGCCAGCTCACCATTTCACGGGAGGGCCGACTACGAGCAGTACTTC	CASSPFHGRADYEQYF
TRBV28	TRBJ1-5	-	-	TGTGCTCTTGGGGACCCCTATAGCAATCAGCCCCAGCATTTT	CALGDPYSNQPQHF
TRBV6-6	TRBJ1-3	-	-	TGTGCCAGCAGTGCACCTAGCTCTGGAAACACCATATATTTT	CASSAPSSGNTIYF
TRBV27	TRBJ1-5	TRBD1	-	TGTGCCAGCCCTTGGTCAGCCACCAGGGGGAATCCCCAGCATTTT	CASPWSATRGNPQHF
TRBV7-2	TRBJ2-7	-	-	TGTGCCAGCAGCTTACTAGTGAGCTACGAGCAGTACTTC	CASSLLVSYEQYF
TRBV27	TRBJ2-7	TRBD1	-	TGTGCCAGCAGTCTTGCCGGGACAGACTTTAGCGAGCAGTACTTC	CASSLAGTDFSEQYF
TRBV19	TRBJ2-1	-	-	TGTGCCAGTAGTTCAGGGTGGGGCTATGAGCAGTTCTTC	CASSSGWGYEQFF
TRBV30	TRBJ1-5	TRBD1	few	TGTGCCTGGAGTGTCCAGGGGGGTCGGCAGCCCCAGCATTTT	CAWSVQGGRQPQHF
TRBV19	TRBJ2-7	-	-	TGTGCCAGTAAGGAGCAACCGAGCTCCTACGAGCAGTACTTC	CASKEQPSSYEQYF
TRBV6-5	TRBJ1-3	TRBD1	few	TGTGCCAGCACCCCGACGTGGACAGGGGTTGGCACCATATATTTT	CASTPTWTGVGTIYF
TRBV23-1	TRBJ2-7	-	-	TGCGCCAGCAGTCGAAAGGGGCGAGCCTACGAGCAGTACTTC	CASSRKGRAYEQYF
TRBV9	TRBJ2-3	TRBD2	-	TGTGCCAGCAGCCCGGGACTAGCGGGATCAGATACGCAGTATTTT	CASSPGLAGSDTQYF
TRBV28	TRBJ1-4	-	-	TGTGCCGTCCGGTCGGGACCGAGAGAAAAACTGTTTTTT	CAVRSGPREKLFF
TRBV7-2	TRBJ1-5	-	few	TGTGCCAGCAGCCTAAGACCGGGGGAGCCCCAGCATTTT	CASSLRPGEPQHF